A selection of T cell receptor beta chains follows, all from one sample in a study of T cell responses to AZD1222 COVID-19 vaccine. This table comes from immunoSEQ multiplex PCR, and its TCRdb copy is limited to in-frame clones, with some not included. Seen here are some 110,000 clones, around 94% observed once, and the top ten hold about 3%. The input for sequencing was peripheral blood, taken on day 0 of AZD1222 vaccination. These receptors all stem from an adult in good health. The CDR3 runs from the conserved cysteine through the conserved F or W. The D gene is left open where the match is weak. Clone size is stated in some rows and not others, as once, few, many or a class when expanded.

d_call	v_call	clone_size	j_call	cdr3_aa	cdr3_nt
NA	TRBV28	NA	TRBJ1-5	CARAGVGNQPQHF	TGTGCCAGGGCGGGGGTAGGTAATCAGCCCCAGCATTTT
TRBD1	TRBV29-1	NA	TRBJ2-7	CSARTGGGEQYF	TGCAGCGCCCGGACAGGGGGCGGCGAGCAGTACTTC
NA	TRBV4-1	NA	TRBJ1-1	CASSLRGRTDTEAFF	TGCGCCAGCAGCCTAAGGGGGAGAACGGACACTGAAGCTTTCTTT
NA	TRBV5-4	NA	TRBJ2-1	CASSLGISYNEQFF	TGTGCCAGCAGCTTAGGCATCTCCTACAATGAGCAGTTCTTC
TRBD2	TRBV10-3	NA	TRBJ2-7	CALGPLAGGLYEQYF	TGTGCCCTCGGCCCCCTAGCGGGAGGACTCTACGAGCAGTACTTC
TRBD2	TRBV5-1	NA	TRBJ2-3	CASSWGLAITDTQYF	TGCGCCAGCAGCTGGGGACTAGCGATAACAGATACGCAGTATTTT
NA	TRBV7-9	NA	TRBJ1-3	CASSEGLHSGNTIYF	TGTGCCAGCAGCGAGGGACTGCACTCTGGAAACACCATATATTTT
NA	TRBV6-5	NA	TRBJ2-2	CAILGRTGELFF	TGTGCCATACTCGGGCGCACCGGGGAGCTGTTTTTT
NA	TRBV19	NA	TRBJ1-4	CASSSPEGEKLFF	TGTGCCAGTAGTTCCCCCGAGGGGGAAAAACTGTTTTTT
NA	TRBV27	NA	TRBJ2-7	CASSFGVTIYEQYF	TGTGCCAGCAGTTTTGGCGTCACAATCTACGAGCAGTACTTC
TRBD1	TRBV5-5	NA	TRBJ2-5	CASSLTTGGSETQYF	TGTGCCAGCAGCCTTACGACAGGGGGCAGCGAGACCCAGTACTTC
NA	TRBV6-5	NA	TRBJ2-3	CASSENPSPDTQYF	TGTGCCAGCAGCGAGAACCCTAGTCCAGATACGCAGTATTTT
NA	TRBV7-3	NA	TRBJ2-1	CASSLIPQGYNEQFF	TGTGCCAGCAGCTTAATTCCACAGGGTTACAATGAGCAGTTCTTC
NA	TRBV10-3	once	TRBJ2-2	CAISESGLSNTGELFF	TGTGCCATCAGTGAGTCAGGGTTATCGAACACCGGGGAGCTGTTTTTT
NA	TRBV20-1	NA	TRBJ1-5	CSASNRAFSNQPQHF	TGCAGTGCTAGTAACAGGGCATTCTCCAATCAGCCCCAGCATTTT
NA	TRBV6-5	NA	TRBJ2-3	CASSYARVTDTQYF	TGTGCCAGCAGTTACGCCAGGGTAACAGATACGCAGTATTTT
NA	TRBV7-8	NA	TRBJ1-1	CASSLYPASGQIHTEAFF	TGTGCCAGCAGCCTATACCCAGCCTCCGGACAGATCCACACTGAAGCTTTCTTT
NA	TRBV27	NA	TRBJ1-2	CASRTGTNYGYTF	TGTGCCAGCAGAACCGGGACAAACTATGGCTACACCTTC
NA	TRBV5-1	NA	TRBJ1-1	CASSLAGGPRGAFF	TGCGCCAGCAGCTTGGCCGGTGGACCCCGGGGAGCTTTCTTT
NA	TRBV9	NA	TRBJ2-1	CASSVANSAAGEQFF	TGTGCCAGCAGCGTAGCTAACTCAGCGGCAGGTGAGCAGTTCTTC
NA	TRBV7-9	NA	TRBJ2-7	CASTSSGGYEQYF	TGTGCCAGCACCAGTAGCGGTGGCTACGAGCAGTACTTC
NA	TRBV5-4	NA	TRBJ1-1	CASSGTLNTEAFF	TGTGCCAGCAGCGGGACACTGAACACTGAAGCTTTCTTT
NA	TRBV3-1/TRBV3-2	NA	TRBJ2-4	CASSQGSGSEGIQYF	TGTGCCAGCAGCCAAGGGAGCGGGTCAGAAGGCATTCAGTACTTC
NA	TRBV11-2	NA	TRBJ2-7	CASSPTDRTYEQYF	TGTGCCAGCAGCCCCACTGATAGAACCTACGAGCAGTACTTC
TRBD2	TRBV7-7	NA	TRBJ2-7	CASSLDGRADREQYF	TGTGCTAGCAGCTTAGACGGGAGGGCTGATCGGGAGCAGTACTTC
NA	TRBV4-1	NA	TRBJ2-7	CASSQAGTWGPYEQYF	TGCGCCAGCAGCCAGGCCGGGACTTGGGGACCCTACGAGCAGTACTTC